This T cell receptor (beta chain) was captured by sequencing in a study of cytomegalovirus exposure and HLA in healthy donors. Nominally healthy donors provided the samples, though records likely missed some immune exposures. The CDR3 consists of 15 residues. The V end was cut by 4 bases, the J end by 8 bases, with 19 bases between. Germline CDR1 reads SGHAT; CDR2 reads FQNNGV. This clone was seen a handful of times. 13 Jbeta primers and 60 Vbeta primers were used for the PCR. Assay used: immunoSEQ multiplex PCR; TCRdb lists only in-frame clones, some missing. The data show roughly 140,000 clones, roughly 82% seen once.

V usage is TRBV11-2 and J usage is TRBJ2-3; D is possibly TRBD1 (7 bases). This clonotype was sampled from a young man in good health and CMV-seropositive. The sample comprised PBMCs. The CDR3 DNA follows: TGTGCCAGCAGCTCCCTGACAGGGAGGACGGTTACGCAGTATTTT. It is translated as CASSSLTGRTVTQYF. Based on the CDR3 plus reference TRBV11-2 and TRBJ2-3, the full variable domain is EAGVAQSPRYKIIEKRQSVAFWCNPISGHATLYWYQQILGQGPKLLIQFQNNGVVDDSQLPKDRFSAERLKGVDSTLKIQPAKLEDSAVYLCASSSLTGRTVTQYFGPGTRLTVL.